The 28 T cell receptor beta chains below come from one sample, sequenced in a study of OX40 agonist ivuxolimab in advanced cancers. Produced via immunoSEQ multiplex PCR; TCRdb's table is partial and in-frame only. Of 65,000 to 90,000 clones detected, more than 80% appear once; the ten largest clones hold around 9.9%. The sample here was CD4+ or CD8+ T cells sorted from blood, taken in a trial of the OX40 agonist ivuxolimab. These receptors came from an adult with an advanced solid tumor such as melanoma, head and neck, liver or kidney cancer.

In nucleotides, the CDR3 is TGTGCCAGCAGTATCGGGACAGGGGGCAAGAATGAGCAGTTCTTC. Protein product: CASSIGTGGKNEQFF. The rearrangement joins TRBV27 to TRBJ2-1, with 12 nucleotides matching TRBD1. After removal of 5 bases from V and 7 bases from J, the junction contained 6 bases not matched to a gene. This CDR3 is built from 15 residues. The V gene's germline CDR1 is MNHEY and CDR2 SMNVEV (reference sequence).

CDR3 nucleotide sequence: TGTGCCAGCAGCGTAGAAGGGGGGGACAGGGAGACGTACGAGCAGTACTTC. Translating gives CASSVEGGDRETYEQYF. The V and J genes are TRBV9 and TRBJ2-7, with 9 bases fitting TRBD1. Germline CDR1 is SGDLS and CDR2 is YYNGEE. The CDR3 is 17 residues long. Unmatched junction bases numbered 11, after V lost 0 bases and J lost 4 bases.

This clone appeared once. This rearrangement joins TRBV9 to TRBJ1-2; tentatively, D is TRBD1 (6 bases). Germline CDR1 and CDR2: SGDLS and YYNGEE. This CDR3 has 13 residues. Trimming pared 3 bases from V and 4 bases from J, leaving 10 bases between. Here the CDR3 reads CASSGMDSYGYTF. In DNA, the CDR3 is TGTGCCAGCAGCGGGATGGACAGCTATGGCTACACCTTC.

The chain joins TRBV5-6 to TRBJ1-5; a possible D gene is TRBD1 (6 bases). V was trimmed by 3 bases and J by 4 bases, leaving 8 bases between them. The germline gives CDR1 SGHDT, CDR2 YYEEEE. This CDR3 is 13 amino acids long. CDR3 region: CASSWGPNQPQHF. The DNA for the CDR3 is TGTGCCAGCAGCTGGGGGCCAAATCAGCCCCAGCATTTT.

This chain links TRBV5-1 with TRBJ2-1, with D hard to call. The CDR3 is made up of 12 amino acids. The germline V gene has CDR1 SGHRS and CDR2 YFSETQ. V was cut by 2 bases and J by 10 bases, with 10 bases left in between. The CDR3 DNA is TGCGCCAGCAGCTTTGGTTTCGGCGAGCAGTTCTTC. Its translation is CASSFGFGEQFF.

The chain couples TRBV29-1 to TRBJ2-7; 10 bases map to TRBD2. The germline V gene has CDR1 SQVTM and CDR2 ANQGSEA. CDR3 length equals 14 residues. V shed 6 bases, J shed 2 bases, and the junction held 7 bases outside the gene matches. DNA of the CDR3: TGCAGCGTAAGTCGAGCGGGAGGGACCTACGAGCAGTACTTC. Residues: CSVSRAGGTYEQYF.

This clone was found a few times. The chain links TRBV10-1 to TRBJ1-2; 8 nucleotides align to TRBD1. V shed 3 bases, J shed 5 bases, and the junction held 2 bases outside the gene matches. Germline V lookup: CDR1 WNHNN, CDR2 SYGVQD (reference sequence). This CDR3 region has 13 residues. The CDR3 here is CASSDRTGYGYTF. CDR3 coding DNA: TGCGCCAGCAGTGACCGGACAGGGTATGGCTACACCTTC.

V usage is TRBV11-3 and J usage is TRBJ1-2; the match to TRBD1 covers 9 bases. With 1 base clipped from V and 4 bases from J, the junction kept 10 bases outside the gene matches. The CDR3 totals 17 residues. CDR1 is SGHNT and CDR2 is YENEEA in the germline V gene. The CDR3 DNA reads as TGTGCCAGCAGCTTAGCGCGACAGGGGGGCCCCGGCTATGGCTACACCTTC. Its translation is CASSLARQGGPGYGYTF.

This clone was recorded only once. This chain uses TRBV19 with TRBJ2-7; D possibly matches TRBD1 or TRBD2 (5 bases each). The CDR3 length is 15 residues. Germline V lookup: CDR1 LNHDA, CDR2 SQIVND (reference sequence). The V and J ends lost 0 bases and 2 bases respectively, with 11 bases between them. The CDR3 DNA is TGTGCCAGTAGTATAGATCTGGGACCGACCTACGAGCAGTACTTC. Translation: CASSIDLGPTYEQYF.

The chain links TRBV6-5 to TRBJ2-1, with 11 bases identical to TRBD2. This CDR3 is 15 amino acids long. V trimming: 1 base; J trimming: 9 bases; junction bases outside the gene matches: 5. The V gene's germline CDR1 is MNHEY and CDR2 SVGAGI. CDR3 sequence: CASSYLASGRSEQFF. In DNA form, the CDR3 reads TGTGCCAGCAGTTACTTGGCTAGCGGGAGGTCTGAGCAGTTCTTC.

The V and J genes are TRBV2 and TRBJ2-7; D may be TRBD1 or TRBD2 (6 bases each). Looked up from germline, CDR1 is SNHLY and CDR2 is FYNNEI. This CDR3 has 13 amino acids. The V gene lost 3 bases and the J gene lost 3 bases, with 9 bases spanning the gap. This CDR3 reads CASSERGDYEQYF. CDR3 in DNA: TGTGCCAGCAGTGAGAGGGGGGACTACGAGCAGTACTTC.

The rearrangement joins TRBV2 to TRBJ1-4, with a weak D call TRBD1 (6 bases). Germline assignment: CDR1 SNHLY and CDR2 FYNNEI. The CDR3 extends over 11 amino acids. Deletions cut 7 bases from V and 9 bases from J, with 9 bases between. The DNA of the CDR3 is TGTGCCAGCATCAGGGGTCAAAAACTGTTTTTT. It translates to CASIRGQKLFF.

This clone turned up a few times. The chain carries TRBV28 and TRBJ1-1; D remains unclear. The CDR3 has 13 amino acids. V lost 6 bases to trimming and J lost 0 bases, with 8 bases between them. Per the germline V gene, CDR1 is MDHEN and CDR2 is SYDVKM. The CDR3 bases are TGTGCCAGCAGCGGGCCCATGAACACTGAAGCTTTCTTT. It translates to CASSGPMNTEAFF. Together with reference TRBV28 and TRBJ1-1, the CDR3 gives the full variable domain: DVKVTQSSRYLVKRTGEKVFLECVQDMDHENMFWYRQDPGLGLRLIYFSYDVKMKEKGDIPEGYSVSREKKERFSLILESASTNQTSMYLCASSGPMNTEAFFGQGTRLTVV.

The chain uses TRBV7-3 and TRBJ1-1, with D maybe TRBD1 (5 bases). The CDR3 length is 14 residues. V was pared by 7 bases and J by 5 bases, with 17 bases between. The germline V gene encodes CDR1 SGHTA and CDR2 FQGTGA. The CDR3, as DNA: TGTGCCAGCAAACCCGGGACCTCCGGGACTGAAGCTTTCTTT. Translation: CASKPGTSGTEAFF.

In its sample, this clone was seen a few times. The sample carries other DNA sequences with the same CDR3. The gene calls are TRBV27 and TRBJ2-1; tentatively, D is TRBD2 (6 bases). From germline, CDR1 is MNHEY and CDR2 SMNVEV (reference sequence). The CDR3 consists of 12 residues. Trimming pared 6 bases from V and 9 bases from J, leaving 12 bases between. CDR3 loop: CASSPQGGEQFF. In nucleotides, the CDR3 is TGTGCCAGCAGCCCGCAGGGAGGTGAGCAGTTCTTC.

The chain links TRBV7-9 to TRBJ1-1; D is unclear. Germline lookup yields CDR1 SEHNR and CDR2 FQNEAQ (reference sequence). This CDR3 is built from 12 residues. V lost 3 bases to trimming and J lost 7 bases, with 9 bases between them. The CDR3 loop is CASSFTGSEAFF. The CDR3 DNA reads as TGTGCCAGCAGCTTTACCGGGAGTGAAGCTTTCTTT. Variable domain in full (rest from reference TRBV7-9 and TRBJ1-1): DTGVSQNPRHKITKRGQNVTFRCDPISEHNRLYWYRQTLGQGPEFLTYFQNEAQLEKSRLLSDRFSAERPKGSFSTLEIQRTEQGDSAMYLCASSFTGSEAFFGQGTRLTVV.

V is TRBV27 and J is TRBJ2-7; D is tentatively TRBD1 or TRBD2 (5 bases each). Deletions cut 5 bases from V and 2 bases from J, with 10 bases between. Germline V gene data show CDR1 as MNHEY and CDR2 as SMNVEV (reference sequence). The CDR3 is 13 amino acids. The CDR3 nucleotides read TGTGCCAGCAGTAACCGGGGACCCTACGAGCAGTACTTC. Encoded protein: CASSNRGPYEQYF.

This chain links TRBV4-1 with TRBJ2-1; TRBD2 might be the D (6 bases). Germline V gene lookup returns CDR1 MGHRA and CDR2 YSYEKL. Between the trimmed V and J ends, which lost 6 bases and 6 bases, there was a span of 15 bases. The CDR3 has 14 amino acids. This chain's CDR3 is CASSHVGGFNEQFF. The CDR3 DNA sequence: TGCGCCAGCAGTCATGTGGGGGGATTCAATGAGCAGTTCTTC.

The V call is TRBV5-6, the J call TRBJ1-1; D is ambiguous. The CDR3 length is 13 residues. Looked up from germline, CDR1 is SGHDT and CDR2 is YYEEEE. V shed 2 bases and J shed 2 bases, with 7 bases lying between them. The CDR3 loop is CASSFTINTEAFF. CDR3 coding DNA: TGTGCCAGCAGCTTCACGATTAACACTGAAGCTTTCTTT. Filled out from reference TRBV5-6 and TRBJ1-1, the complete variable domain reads DAGVTQSPTHLIKTRGQQVTLRCSPKSGHDTVSWYQQALGQGPQFIFQYYEEEERQRGNFPDRFSGHQFPNYSSELNVNALLLGDSALYLCASSFTINTEAFFGQGTRLTVV.

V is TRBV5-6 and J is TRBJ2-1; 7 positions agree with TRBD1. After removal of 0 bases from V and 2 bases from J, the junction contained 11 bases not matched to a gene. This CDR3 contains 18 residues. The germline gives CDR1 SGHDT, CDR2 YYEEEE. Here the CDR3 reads CASSLALGETGAYNEQFF. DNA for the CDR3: TGTGCCAGCAGCTTGGCTCTGGGCGAAACAGGGGCCTACAATGAGCAGTTCTTC.

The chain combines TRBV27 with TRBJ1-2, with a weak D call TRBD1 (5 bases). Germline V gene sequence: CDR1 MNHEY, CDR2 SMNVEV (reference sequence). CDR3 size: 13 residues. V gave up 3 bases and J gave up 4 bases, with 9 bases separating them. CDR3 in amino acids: CASSFRALYGYTF. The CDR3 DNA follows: TGTGCCAGCAGTTTCAGGGCTCTCTATGGCTACACCTTC.

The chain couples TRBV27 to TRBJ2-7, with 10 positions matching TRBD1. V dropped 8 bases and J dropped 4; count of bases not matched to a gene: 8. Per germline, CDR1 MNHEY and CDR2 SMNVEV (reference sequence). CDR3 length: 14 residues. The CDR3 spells CASAPGTGVYEQYF. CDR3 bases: TGTGCCAGCGCCCCCGGGACAGGGGTGTACGAGCAGTACTTC.

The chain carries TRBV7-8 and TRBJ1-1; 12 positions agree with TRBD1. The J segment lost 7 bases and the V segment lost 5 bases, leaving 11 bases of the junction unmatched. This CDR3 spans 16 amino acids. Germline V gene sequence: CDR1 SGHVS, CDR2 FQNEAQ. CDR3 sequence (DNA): TGTGCCAGCAGCCCGGGGACAGGGGGCGGTTACTTTGAAGCTTTCTTT. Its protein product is CASSPGTGGGYFEAFF.

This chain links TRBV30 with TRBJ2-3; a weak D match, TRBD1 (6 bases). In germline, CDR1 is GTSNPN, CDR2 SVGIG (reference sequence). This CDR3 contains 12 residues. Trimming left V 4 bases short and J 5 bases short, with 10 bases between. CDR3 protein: CAWIAGVDTQYF. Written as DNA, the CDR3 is TGTGCCTGGATTGCAGGGGTAGATACGCAGTATTTT.

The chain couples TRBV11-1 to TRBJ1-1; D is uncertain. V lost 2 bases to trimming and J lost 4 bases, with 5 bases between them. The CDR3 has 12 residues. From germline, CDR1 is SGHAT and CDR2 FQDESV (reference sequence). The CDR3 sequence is CASSLSSTEAFF. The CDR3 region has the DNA TGTGCCAGCAGCTTAAGCAGCACTGAAGCTTTCTTT.

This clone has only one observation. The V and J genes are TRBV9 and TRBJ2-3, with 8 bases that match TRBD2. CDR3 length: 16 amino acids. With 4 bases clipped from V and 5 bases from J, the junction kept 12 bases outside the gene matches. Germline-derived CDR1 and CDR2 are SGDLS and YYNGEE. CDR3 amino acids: CASSPLAGGVLDTQYF. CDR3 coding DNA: TGTGCCAGCAGCCCCCTGGCCGGGGGGGTTTTAGATACGCAGTATTTT.

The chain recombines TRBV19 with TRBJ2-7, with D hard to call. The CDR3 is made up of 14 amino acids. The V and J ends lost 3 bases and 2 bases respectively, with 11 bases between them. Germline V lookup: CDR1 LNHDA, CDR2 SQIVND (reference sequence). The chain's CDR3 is CASSIKSVAYEQYF. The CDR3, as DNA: TGTGCCAGTAGTATTAAGTCTGTGGCCTACGAGCAGTACTTC.

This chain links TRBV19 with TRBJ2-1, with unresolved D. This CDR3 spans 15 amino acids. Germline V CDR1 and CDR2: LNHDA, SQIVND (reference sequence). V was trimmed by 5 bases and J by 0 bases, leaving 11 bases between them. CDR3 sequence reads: CASSRAGSSYNEQFF. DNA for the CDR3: TGTGCCAGTAGTCGGGCTGGTAGCTCCTACAATGAGCAGTTCTTC.